The clone carrying this T cell receptor beta chain was seen a handful of times. Its antigen remains unidentified. Amplification used 60 Vbeta primers and 13 Jbeta primers. Repertoires were generated with immunoSEQ multiplex PCR, while TCRdb's copy carries only in-frame clones and drops some. This table has roughly 150,000 clones, around 73% appearing once. Healthy individuals who donated bone marrow served as the donors. The data are from a study of cytomegalovirus exposure and HLA in healthy donors. CDR1 is MNHEY, CDR2 SMNVEV, per germline (reference sequence). J gave up 5 bases and V 1 base, and 5 bases lay outside the gene matches. The CDR3 has 14 residues. General observations from the study: Excluded were some V segments that proved indistinguishable, including TRBV6-2 and TRBV6-3.

The source is a woman aged 18-30 years in good health and CMV-seropositive. The sequenced sample consisted of PBMCs. V usage is TRBV27 and J usage is TRBJ2-7; TRBD2 agrees at 7 bases. CDR3 amino acids: CASSLWSGNHEQYF. DNA of the CDR3: TGTGCCAGCAGTTTATGGAGCGGGAACCACGAGCAGTACTTC.